This is a list of T cell receptor beta chains from one sample in a study of vaccination effects on CD4 cells after COVID-19. Assay used: immunoSEQ multiplex PCR; TCRdb lists only in-frame clones, some missing. The top ten clones hold 3% to 4% of a sample with about 63,000 clones, around three quarters of them seen once. No antigen has been assigned to these receptors. The sequenced sample was CD4+ T cells from PBMCs cultured with HCoV-OC43 spike peptides, obtained before COVID-19 vaccination. The receptors stem from a human donor who received a COVID-19 vaccine. Each CDR3 is given with its conserved first and last residue. The D gene is left open where the match is weak. Part of the rows lack a size; the others show once, few, many or a class for expanded clones.

CASSPGPGEPQHF	TGTGCCAGCAGCCCCGGCCCGGGTGAGCCCCAGCATTTT	13	NA	TRBJ1-5	once	TRBV7-3
CASSLRATSGVDEQFF	TGTGCCAGCAGCTTAAGGGCCACTAGCGGGGTCGATGAGCAGTTCTTC	16	TRBD2	TRBJ2-1	NA	TRBV11-1
CASSSPAQETQYF	TGTGCCAGCAGTTCCCCCGCCCAAGAGACCCAGTACTTC	13	NA	TRBJ2-5	NA	TRBV28
CASSSQGTSWETQYF	TGTGCCAGCAGCTCTCAGGGGACTAGTTGGGAGACCCAGTACTTC	15	TRBD2	TRBJ2-5	NA	TRBV5-4
CASSPRSLNTEAFF	TGTGCCAGCTCACCTCGGTCCCTAAACACTGAAGCTTTCTTT	14	NA	TRBJ1-1	NA	TRBV18
CASSEVLAGSEKLFF	TGTGCCAGCAGTGAAGTGTTGGCAGGGAGCGAAAAACTGTTTTTT	15	NA	TRBJ1-4	NA	TRBV25-1
CASSLTQGILGGYTF	TGTGCCAGCAGCTTAACCCAGGGGATCCTAGGGGGCTACACCTTC	15	NA	TRBJ1-2	NA	TRBV7-9
CASSLGWTGRETQYF	TGTGCCAGCAGCTTAGGTTGGACAGGGAGAGAGACCCAGTACTTC	15	TRBD1	TRBJ2-5	NA	TRBV7-9
CASINRGSYNEQFF	TGTGCCAGTATAAACAGGGGCTCCTACAATGAGCAGTTCTTC	14	TRBD1	TRBJ2-1	once	TRBV19
CASRFPGAAYGYTF	TGTGCCAGCAGATTCCCCGGGGCCGCCTATGGCTACACCTTC	14	NA	TRBJ1-2	NA	TRBV6-5
CASGGQGNQPQHF	TGCGCCAGCGGGGGACAGGGCAATCAGCCCCAGCATTTT	13	TRBD1	TRBJ1-5	NA	TRBV4-1
CASTDSMNTEAFF	TGTGCCAGCACCGACAGCATGAACACTGAAGCTTTCTTT	13	NA	TRBJ1-1	NA	TRBV2
CASSLTGTNYNEQFF	TGTGCCAGCAGCCTCACCGGGACAAACTACAATGAGCAGTTCTTC	15	NA	TRBJ2-1	NA	TRBV7-9
CASSGGRAPNTEAFF	TGTGCCAGCTCCGGGGGCAGGGCTCCGAACACTGAAGCTTTCTTT	15	NA	TRBJ1-1	NA	TRBV18
CASSLGQGLGQPQHF	TGTGCCAGCAGCTTGGGACAGGGTTTAGGTCAGCCCCAGCATTTT	15	TRBD1	TRBJ1-5	NA	TRBV7-2
CASPTTGSDTEAFF	TGTGCCAGCCCAACGACAGGGTCGGACACTGAAGCTTTCTTT	14	TRBD1	TRBJ1-1	NA	TRBV5-8
CATSAGTPNQPQHF	TGTGCCACCAGTGCCGGGACACCTAATCAGCCCCAGCATTTT	14	NA	TRBJ1-5	NA	TRBV24-1
CATSRPDMDRGYSNQPQHF	TGTGCCACCAGCAGACCCGATATGGACAGGGGTTATAGCAATCAGCCCCAGCATTTT	19	TRBD1	TRBJ1-5	NA	TRBV15
CASSQGQLYRGEAFF	TGCGCCAGCAGCCAAGGACAGCTGTACCGAGGTGAAGCTTTCTTT	15	NA	TRBJ1-1	NA	TRBV4-1
CASSLDSTNEKLFF	TGCGCCAGCAGCTTGGACAGCACAAATGAAAAACTGTTTTTT	14	NA	TRBJ1-4	NA	TRBV5-1
CASSQSRAENTEAFF	TGTGCCAGCAGCCAGAGCAGGGCCGAGAACACTGAAGCTTTCTTT	15	NA	TRBJ1-1	NA	TRBV7-2
CSGARDRQFF	TGCAGCGGTGCCCGGGATCGGCAGTTCTTC	10	NA	TRBJ2-1	NA	TRBV29-1
CASSLATDPTLTDTQYF	TGTGCCAGCAGCTTAGCGACAGACCCCACTCTCACAGATACGCAGTATTTT	17	NA	TRBJ2-3	NA	TRBV7-9
CASSRTGGTDTQYF	TGTGCCAGCAGCCGGACAGGGGGCACAGATACGCAGTATTTT	14	TRBD1	TRBJ2-3	NA	TRBV3-1/TRBV3-2
CASSTPGQGALFTDTQYF	TGTGCCAGTAGTACGCCGGGACAGGGCGCCCTTTTCACAGATACGCAGTATTTT	18	TRBD1	TRBJ2-3	NA	TRBV19
CASSMGRLAGGFSYNEQFF	TGCGCCAGCAGCATGGGAAGACTAGCGGGGGGCTTCTCCTACAATGAGCAGTTCTTC	19	TRBD2	TRBJ2-1	NA	TRBV5-1
CASSLDGPYGYTF	TGTGCCAGCAGCTTGGACGGCCCCTATGGCTACACCTTC	13	NA	TRBJ1-2	NA	TRBV5-5
CASSGGAFEKLFF	TGTGCCAGCAGTGGTGGAGCTTTCGAAAAACTGTTTTTT	13	NA	TRBJ1-4	NA	TRBV2
CASSTTRDRGRNEQFF	TGTGCCAGCAGCACCACCAGGGACAGGGGCCGCAATGAGCAGTTCTTC	16	TRBD1	TRBJ2-1	NA	TRBV28
CASSQPGQGADGYTF	TGCGCCAGCAGCCAGCCGGGACAGGGGGCGGATGGCTACACCTTC	15	TRBD1	TRBJ1-2	NA	TRBV4-3
CASSSRQQETQYF	TGTGCCAGCAGCTCCAGACAGCAAGAGACCCAGTACTTC	13	NA	TRBJ2-5	NA	TRBV7-3
CASSYLASDTQYF	TGTGCCAGCAGCTACCTAGCCTCAGATACGCAGTATTTT	13	NA	TRBJ2-3	NA	TRBV7-9
CASNPPGTGNNEQFF	TGTGCCAGTAATCCACCCGGGACAGGCAACAATGAGCAGTTCTTC	15	TRBD1	TRBJ2-1	NA	TRBV19
CASSLGLAGTMETQYF	TGTGCCAGCAGCCTTGGACTAGCGGGGACGATGGAGACCCAGTACTTC	16	TRBD2	TRBJ2-5	few	TRBV11-2
CASSRDTHPYNSPLHF	TGCGCCAGCAGCCGTGACACGCACCCCTATAATTCACCCCTCCACTTT	16	NA	TRBJ1-6	NA	TRBV5-1
CASSRGFGTGELFF	TGTGCCAGCAGTAGGGGGTTCGGCACCGGGGAGCTGTTTTTT	14	NA	TRBJ2-2	NA	TRBV6-5
CASSIGPGFGQPQHF	TGTGCCAGTAGTATAGGGCCCGGGTTCGGTCAGCCCCAGCATTTT	15	NA	TRBJ1-5	NA	TRBV19
CASSQDGGGSPLHF	TGTGCCAGCAGCCAAGACGGAGGAGGGTCACCCCTCCACTTT	14	NA	TRBJ1-6	few	TRBV3-1/TRBV3-2
CAISDNLGQGIRNTIYF	TGTGCCATCAGTGATAATCTCGGACAGGGAATACGAAACACCATATATTTT	17	TRBD1	TRBJ1-3	NA	TRBV10-3
CARSPPGLAHNEQFF	TGTGCCAGAAGTCCTCCGGGACTAGCCCACAATGAGCAGTTCTTC	15	TRBD2	TRBJ2-1	NA	TRBV5-3
CASSVRTGALGNTIYF	TGTGCCAGCAGTGTTCGGACAGGGGCGCTAGGAAACACCATATATTTT	16	TRBD1	TRBJ1-3	few	TRBV2
CASSLATAAETQYF	TGTGCCAGCAGCTTAGCGACAGCGGCAGAGACCCAGTACTTC	14	NA	TRBJ2-5	NA	TRBV7-8
CASSRNQPQHF	TGTGCCAGCAGCCGAAATCAGCCCCAGCATTTT	11	NA	TRBJ1-5	NA	TRBV3-1/TRBV3-2
CASSSSTGRNQPQHF	TGTGCCAGCAGCTCATCCACAGGGCGCAATCAGCCCCAGCATTTT	15	NA	TRBJ1-5	NA	TRBV18
CVSKFVNSNQPQHF	TGTGTCAGTAAGTTTGTGAATAGCAATCAGCCCCAGCATTTT	14	NA	TRBJ1-5	NA	TRBV19
CASSQDSPSPLHF	TGCGCCAGCAGCCAAGACTCCCCTTCACCCCTCCACTTT	13	NA	TRBJ1-6	NA	TRBV4-1
CASSYDSGSGNTIYF	TGTGCCAGTAGTTATGACTCAGGCTCTGGAAACACCATATATTTT	15	NA	TRBJ1-3	NA	TRBV19
CASSTANTGELFF	TGTGCCAGCAGCACGGCGAACACCGGGGAGCTGTTTTTT	13	NA	TRBJ2-2	NA	TRBV5-5
CASSDRARETQYF	TGTGCCAGTTCAGACAGGGCCCGGGAGACCCAGTACTTC	13	TRBD1	TRBJ2-5	NA	TRBV19
CASRRTGYTEAFF	TGTGCCAGCAGGCGGACAGGGTACACTGAAGCTTTCTTT	13	TRBD1	TRBJ1-1	NA	TRBV12-3/TRBV12-4
CASSPFLPGSGETQYF	TGTGCCAGCAGTCCCTTCCTACCGGGGAGCGGAGAGACCCAGTACTTC	16	NA	TRBJ2-5	NA	TRBV27
CASSEGGAGNTIYF	TGCGCCAGCAGCGAAGGGGGCGCGGGAAACACCATATATTTT	14	TRBD1	TRBJ1-3	NA	TRBV5-1
CASSQEGTLPTDTQYF	TGTGCCAGCAGTCAAGAAGGGACTCTCCCCACAGATACGCAGTATTTT	16	NA	TRBJ2-3	NA	TRBV7-9
CASTSTGGGNIQYF	TGTGCCAGCACTTCTACAGGGGGCGGTAACATTCAGTACTTC	14	TRBD1	TRBJ2-4	NA	TRBV6-5
CASRAFGLRGETQYF	TGTGCCAGCCGGGCGTTTGGCCTCCGGGGAGAGACCCAGTACTTC	15	NA	TRBJ2-5	once	TRBV2
CASSETYYGYTF	TGTGCCAGCAGTGAAACCTACTATGGCTACACCTTC	12	NA	TRBJ1-2	NA	TRBV25-1
CASSSHREGGYTF	TGTGCCAGCAGTAGCCACAGGGAGGGTGGCTACACCTTC	13	NA	TRBJ1-2	NA	TRBV6-5